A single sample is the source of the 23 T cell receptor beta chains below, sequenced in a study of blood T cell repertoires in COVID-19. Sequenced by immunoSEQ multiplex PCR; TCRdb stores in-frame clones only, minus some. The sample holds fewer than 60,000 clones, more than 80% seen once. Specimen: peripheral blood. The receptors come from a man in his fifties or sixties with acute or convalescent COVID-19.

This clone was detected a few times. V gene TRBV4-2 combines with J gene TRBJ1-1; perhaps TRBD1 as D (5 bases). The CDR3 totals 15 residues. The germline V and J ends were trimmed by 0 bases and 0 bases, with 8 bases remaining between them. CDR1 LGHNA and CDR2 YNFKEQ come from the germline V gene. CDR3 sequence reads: CASSQEGQMNTEAFF. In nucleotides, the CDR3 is TGTGCCAGCAGCCAAGAGGGGCAGATGAACACTGAAGCTTTCTTT.

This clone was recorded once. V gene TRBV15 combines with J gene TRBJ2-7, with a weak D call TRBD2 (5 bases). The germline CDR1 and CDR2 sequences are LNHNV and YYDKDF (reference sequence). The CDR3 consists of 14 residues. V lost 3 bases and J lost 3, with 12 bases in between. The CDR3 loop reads CATSRDPGLYEQYF. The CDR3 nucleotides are TGTGCCACCAGCAGGGACCCCGGACTCTACGAGCAGTACTTC.

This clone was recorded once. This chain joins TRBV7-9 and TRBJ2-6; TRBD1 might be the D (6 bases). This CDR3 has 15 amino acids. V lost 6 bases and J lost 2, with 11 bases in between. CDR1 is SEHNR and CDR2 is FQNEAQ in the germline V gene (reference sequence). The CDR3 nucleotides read TGTGCCAGCAGGCTAGAGGGGGCTGGGGCCAACGTCCTGACTTTC. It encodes CASRLEGAGANVLTF.

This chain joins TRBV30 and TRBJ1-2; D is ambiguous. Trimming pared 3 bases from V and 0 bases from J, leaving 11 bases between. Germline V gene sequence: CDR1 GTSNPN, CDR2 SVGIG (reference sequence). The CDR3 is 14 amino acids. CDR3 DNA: TGTGCCTGGAGCGAATACCCGGCTAACTATGGCTACACCTTC. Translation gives CAWSEYPANYGYTF.

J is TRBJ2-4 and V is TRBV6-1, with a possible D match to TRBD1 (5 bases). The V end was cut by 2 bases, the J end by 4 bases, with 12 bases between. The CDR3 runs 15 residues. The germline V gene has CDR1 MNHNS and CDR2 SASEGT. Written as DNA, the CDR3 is TGTGCCAGCAGTGAATATAGGCAGGGAAAAAACATTCAGTACTTC. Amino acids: CASSEYRQGKNIQYF.

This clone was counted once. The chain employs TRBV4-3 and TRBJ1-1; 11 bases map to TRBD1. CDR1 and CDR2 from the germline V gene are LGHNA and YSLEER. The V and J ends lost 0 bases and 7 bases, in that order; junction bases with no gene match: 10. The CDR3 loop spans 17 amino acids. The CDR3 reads CASSQDWGTGGPFEAFF. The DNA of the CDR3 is TGCGCCAGCAGCCAAGATTGGGGGACAGGGGGTCCCTTTGAAGCTTTCTTT.

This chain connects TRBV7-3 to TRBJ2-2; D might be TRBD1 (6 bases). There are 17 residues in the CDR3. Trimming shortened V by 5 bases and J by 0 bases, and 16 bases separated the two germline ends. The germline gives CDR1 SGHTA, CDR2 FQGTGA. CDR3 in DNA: TGTGCCAGCAGCCCCTCGGGGCACAGGGCGAACACCGGGGAGCTGTTTTTT. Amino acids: CASSPSGHRANTGELFF.

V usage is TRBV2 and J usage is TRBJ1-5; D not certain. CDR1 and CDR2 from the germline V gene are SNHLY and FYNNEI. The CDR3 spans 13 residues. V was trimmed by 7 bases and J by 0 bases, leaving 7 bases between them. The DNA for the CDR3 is TGTGCCAGCAAACGAGATAGCAATCAGCCCCAGCATTTT. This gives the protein CASKRDSNQPQHF.

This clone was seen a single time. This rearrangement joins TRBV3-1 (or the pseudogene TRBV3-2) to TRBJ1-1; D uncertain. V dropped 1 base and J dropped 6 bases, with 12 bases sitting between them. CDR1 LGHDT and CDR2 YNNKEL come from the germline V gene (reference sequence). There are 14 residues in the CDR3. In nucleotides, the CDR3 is TGTGCCAGCAGCCAAGTTGGCGGGGTCCCTGAAGCTTTCTTT. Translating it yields CASSQVGGVPEAFF.

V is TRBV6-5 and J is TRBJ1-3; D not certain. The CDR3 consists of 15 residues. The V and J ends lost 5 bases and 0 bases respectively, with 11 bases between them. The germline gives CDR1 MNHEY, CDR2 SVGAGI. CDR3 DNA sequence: TGTGCCAGCAGTAACCGGAGCTACTCTGGAAACACCATATATTTT. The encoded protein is CASSNRSYSGNTIYF.

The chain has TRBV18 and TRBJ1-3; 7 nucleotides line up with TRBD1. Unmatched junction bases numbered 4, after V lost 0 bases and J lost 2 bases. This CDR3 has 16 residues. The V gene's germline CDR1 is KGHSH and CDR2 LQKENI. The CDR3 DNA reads TGTGCCAGCTCACCACCCACAGGGGCCCCTGGAAACACCATATATTTT. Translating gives CASSPPTGAPGNTIYF.

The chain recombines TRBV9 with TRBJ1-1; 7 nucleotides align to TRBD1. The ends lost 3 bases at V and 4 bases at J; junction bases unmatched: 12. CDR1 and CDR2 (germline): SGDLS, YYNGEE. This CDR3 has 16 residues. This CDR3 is CASSETRDSGFTEAFF. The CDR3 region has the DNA TGTGCCAGCAGCGAGACCCGGGACAGCGGATTCACTGAAGCTTTCTTT.

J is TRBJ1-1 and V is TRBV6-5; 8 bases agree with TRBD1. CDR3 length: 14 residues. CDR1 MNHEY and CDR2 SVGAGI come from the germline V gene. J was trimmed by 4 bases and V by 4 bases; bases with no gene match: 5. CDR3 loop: CASSLGRGPTEAFF. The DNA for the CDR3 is TGTGCCAGCAGTTTAGGCAGGGGGCCCACTGAAGCTTTCTTT.

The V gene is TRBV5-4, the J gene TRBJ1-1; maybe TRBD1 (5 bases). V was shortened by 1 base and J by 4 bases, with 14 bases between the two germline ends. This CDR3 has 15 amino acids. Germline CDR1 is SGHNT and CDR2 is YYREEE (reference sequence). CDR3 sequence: CASSLSPQGGTEAFF. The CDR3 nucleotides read TGTGCCAGCAGCTTGTCTCCGCAGGGAGGCACTGAAGCTTTCTTT.

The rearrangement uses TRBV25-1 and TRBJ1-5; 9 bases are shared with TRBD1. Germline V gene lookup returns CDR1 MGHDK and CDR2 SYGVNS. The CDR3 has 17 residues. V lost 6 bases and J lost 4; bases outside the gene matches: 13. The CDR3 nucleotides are TGTGCCAGCAGCCCAGGGACAGGGATAGGTCGAAATCAGCCCCAGCATTTT. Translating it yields CASSPGTGIGRNQPQHF.

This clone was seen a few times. The CDR3 spells CASSYSPSVGRNEQYF. Written as DNA, the CDR3 is TGTGCCAGCAGTTACTCCCCCTCGGTGGGGCGGAACGAGCAGTACTTC. The chain links TRBV6-2 or TRBV6-3 to TRBJ2-7, with D tentatively TRBD1 (5 bases). CDR1 is MNHEY, CDR2 SVGEGT, per germline. This CDR3 has 16 amino acids. V lost 0 bases, J lost 5 bases, and 17 bases lay in between.

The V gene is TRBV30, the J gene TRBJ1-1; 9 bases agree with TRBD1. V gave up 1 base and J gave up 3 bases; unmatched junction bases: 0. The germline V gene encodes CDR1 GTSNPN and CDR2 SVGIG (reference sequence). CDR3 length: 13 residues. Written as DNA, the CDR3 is TGTGCCTGGAGTGACAGGGGGCACACTGAAGCTTTCTTT. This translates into CAWSDRGHTEAFF.

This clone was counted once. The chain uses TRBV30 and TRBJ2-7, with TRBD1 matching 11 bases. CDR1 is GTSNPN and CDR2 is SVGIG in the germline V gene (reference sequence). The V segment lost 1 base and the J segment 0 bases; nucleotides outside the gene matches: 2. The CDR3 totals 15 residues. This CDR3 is CAWSAGTGGSYEQYF. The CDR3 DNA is TGTGCCTGGAGTGCCGGGACAGGGGGCTCCTACGAGCAGTACTTC.

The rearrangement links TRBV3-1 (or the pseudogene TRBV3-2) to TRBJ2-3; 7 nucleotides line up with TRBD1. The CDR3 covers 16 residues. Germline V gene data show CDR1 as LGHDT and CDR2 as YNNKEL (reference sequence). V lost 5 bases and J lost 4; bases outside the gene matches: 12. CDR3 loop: CASSTTGPQGADTQYF. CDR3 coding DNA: TGTGCCAGCAGCACGACAGGGCCTCAGGGCGCAGATACGCAGTATTTT.

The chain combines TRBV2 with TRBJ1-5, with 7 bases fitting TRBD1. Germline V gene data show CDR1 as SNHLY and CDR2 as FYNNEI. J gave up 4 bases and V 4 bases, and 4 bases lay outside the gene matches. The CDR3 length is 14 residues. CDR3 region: CASSGQGWNQPQHF. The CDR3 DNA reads TGTGCCAGCAGTGGACAGGGCTGGAATCAGCCCCAGCATTTT.

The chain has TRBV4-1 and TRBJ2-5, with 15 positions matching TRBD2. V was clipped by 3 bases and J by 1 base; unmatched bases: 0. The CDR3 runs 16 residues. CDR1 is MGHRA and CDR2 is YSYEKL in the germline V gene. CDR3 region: CASSQGLAGGQETQYF. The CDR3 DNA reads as TGCGCCAGCAGCCAGGGACTAGCGGGGGGCCAAGAGACCCAGTACTTC.

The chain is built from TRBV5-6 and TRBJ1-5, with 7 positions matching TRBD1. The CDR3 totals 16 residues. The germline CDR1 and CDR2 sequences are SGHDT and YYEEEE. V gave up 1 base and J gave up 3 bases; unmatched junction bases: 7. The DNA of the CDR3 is TGTGCCAGCAGCTTGAAACAGGGGCGCACCAATCAGCCCCAGCATTTT. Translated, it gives CASSLKQGRTNQPQHF. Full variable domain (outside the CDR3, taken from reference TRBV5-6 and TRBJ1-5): DAGVTQSPTHLIKTRGQQVTLRCSPKSGHDTVSWYQQALGQGPQFIFQYYEEEERQRGNFPDRFSGHQFPNYSSELNVNALLLGDSALYLCASSLKQGRTNQPQHFGDGTRLSIL.

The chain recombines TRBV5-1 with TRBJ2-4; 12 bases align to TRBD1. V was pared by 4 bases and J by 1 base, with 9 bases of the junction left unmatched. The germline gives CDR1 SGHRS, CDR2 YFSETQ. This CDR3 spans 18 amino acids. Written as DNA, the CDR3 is TGCGCCAGCAGCCGCGGGACAGGGGGCCTGGTGGCCAAAAACATTCAGTACTTC. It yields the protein CASSRGTGGLVAKNIQYF.